Listed below are T cell receptor beta chains from one sample, sequenced in a study of shared clonotypes between healthy human individuals. This table comes from immunoSEQ multiplex PCR, and its TCRdb copy is limited to in-frame clones, with some not included. The sample consists of 1 million to 1.2 million clones, about 80% of them appearing once. Specimen: memory CD4+ T cells from PBMCs. The receptors were gathered from a man aged 18 to 35 in good health. Some clones in this sample may be carry-over from other donors' samples. The CDR3 runs from the conserved cysteine through the conserved F or W. The order of the fields is D gene, clone size, V gene, J gene, CDR3 DNA, CDR3 protein. The D gene is left open where the match is weak. Size values are once, few and many counts, or a class for expanded clones, and some rows have none.

D gene: TRBD1
clone size: -
V gene: TRBV29-1
J gene: TRBJ2-2
CDR3 DNA: TGCAGCGCCCGGACCGGGACAGCAACCGGGGAGCTGTTTTTT
CDR3 protein: CSARTGTATGELFF

D gene: -
clone size: -
V gene: TRBV28
J gene: TRBJ2-7
CDR3 DNA: TGTGCCAGCAGTCCTGCGGACAGAGCCTACGAGCAGTACTTC
CDR3 protein: CASSPADRAYEQYF

D gene: -
clone size: -
V gene: TRBV5-6
J gene: TRBJ2-3
CDR3 DNA: TGTGCCAGCAGCTTCACAGGGCCTGGCACAGATACGCAGTATTTT
CDR3 protein: CASSFTGPGTDTQYF

D gene: -
clone size: -
V gene: TRBV4-3
J gene: TRBJ1-2
CDR3 DNA: TGCGCCAGCAGCCAAGAAGCCCAGGGACCCTATGGCTACACCTTC
CDR3 protein: CASSQEAQGPYGYTF

D gene: TRBD2
clone size: -
V gene: TRBV7-9
J gene: TRBJ2-1
CDR3 DNA: TGTGCCAGCAGCCCCCGGGGCGGGAGTGTAAATGAGCAGTTCTTC
CDR3 protein: CASSPRGGSVNEQFF

D gene: -
clone size: -
V gene: TRBV5-4
J gene: TRBJ2-1
CDR3 DNA: TGTGCCAGCAGCTTGGAATTAGCACGCCACAATGAGCAGTTCTTC
CDR3 protein: CASSLELARHNEQFF

D gene: TRBD2
clone size: -
V gene: TRBV7-9
J gene: TRBJ2-1
CDR3 DNA: TGTGCCAGCAGCCTCCAACTAGCGGGAGGGGGTAATGAGCAGTTCTTC
CDR3 protein: CASSLQLAGGGNEQFF

D gene: -
clone size: few
V gene: TRBV11-2
J gene: TRBJ2-1
CDR3 DNA: TGTGCCAGCAGCTTTAGCGAGCAGTTCTTC
CDR3 protein: CASSFSEQFF

D gene: TRBD2
clone size: -
V gene: TRBV7-3
J gene: TRBJ2-1
CDR3 DNA: TGTGCCAGCAGCCAAAACCCCGGACTAGCGGGAGGCACTCGGAATGAGCAGTTCTTC
CDR3 protein: CASSQNPGLAGGTRNEQFF

D gene: -
clone size: -
V gene: TRBV6-5
J gene: TRBJ2-3
CDR3 DNA: TGTGCCAGCAGACAAACATGGACTAGCACAGATACGCAGTATTTT
CDR3 protein: CASRQTWTSTDTQYF

D gene: TRBD2
clone size: many
V gene: TRBV19
J gene: TRBJ2-1
CDR3 DNA: TGTGCCAGTAGTATCCAACTAGCGGTCTACAATGAGCAGTTCTTC
CDR3 protein: CASSIQLAVYNEQFF

D gene: TRBD1
clone size: -
V gene: TRBV9
J gene: TRBJ2-3
CDR3 DNA: TGTGCCAGCAGCGCCCAGGGGGTGCCCACAGATACGCAGTATTTT
CDR3 protein: CASSAQGVPTDTQYF

D gene: -
clone size: once
V gene: TRBV7-8
J gene: TRBJ2-6
CDR3 DNA: TGTGCCAGCAGCTTAGGGGGATCTGGGGCCAACGTCCTGACTTTC
CDR3 protein: CASSLGGSGANVLTF

D gene: TRBD1
clone size: few
V gene: TRBV19
J gene: TRBJ2-1
CDR3 DNA: TGTGCCAGTAGCCGGACAGGGGAGCAGTTCTTC
CDR3 protein: CASSRTGEQFF

D gene: -
clone size: -
V gene: TRBV2
J gene: TRBJ1-5
CDR3 DNA: TGTGCCAGCGGGCGGGCAGAACTTTATAGCAATCAGCCCCAGCATTTT
CDR3 protein: CASGRAELYSNQPQHF

D gene: TRBD2
clone size: -
V gene: TRBV5-1
J gene: TRBJ2-2
CDR3 DNA: TGCGCCAGCACCTTTTTGGCTAGCGGGTCTGCCGGGGAGCTGTTTTTT
CDR3 protein: CASTFLASGSAGELFF

D gene: -
clone size: -
V gene: TRBV9
J gene: TRBJ2-7
CDR3 DNA: TGTGCCAGCAGCGTAGCCCTAGGGGCAGCTTACGAGCAGTACTTC
CDR3 protein: CASSVALGAAYEQYF

D gene: -
clone size: -
V gene: TRBV5-1
J gene: TRBJ2-1
CDR3 DNA: TGCGCCAGCAGCTTGGGACTTACCTACAATGAGCAGTTCTTC
CDR3 protein: CASSLGLTYNEQFF

D gene: TRBD1
clone size: -
V gene: TRBV18
J gene: TRBJ2-6
CDR3 DNA: TGTGCCAGCTCACAACAGACAGGGGGCTCTGGGGCCAACGTCCTGACTTTC
CDR3 protein: CASSQQTGGSGANVLTF

D gene: -
clone size: -
V gene: TRBV11-2
J gene: TRBJ1-6
CDR3 DNA: TGTGCCAGCAGCTGGAATTCACCCCTCCACTTT
CDR3 protein: CASSWNSPLHF

D gene: -
clone size: -
V gene: TRBV27
J gene: TRBJ1-1
CDR3 DNA: TGTGCCAGCGCTCAGGGGCCTAACACTGAAGCTTTCTTT
CDR3 protein: CASAQGPNTEAFF

D gene: -
clone size: -
V gene: TRBV4-1
J gene: TRBJ1-2
CDR3 DNA: TGCGCCAGCAGCCACACAGGGAACTATGGCTACACCTTC
CDR3 protein: CASSHTGNYGYTF

D gene: TRBD2
clone size: once
V gene: TRBV9
J gene: TRBJ2-1
CDR3 DNA: TGTGCCAGCAGCCCCAGGAGCGGGAGCTCCTACAATGAGCAGTTCTTC
CDR3 protein: CASSPRSGSSYNEQFF

D gene: -
clone size: -
V gene: TRBV4-3
J gene: TRBJ2-7
CDR3 DNA: TGCGCCAGCAGCCAAGCGGCGGCGGGGGCGTACGAGCAGTACTTC
CDR3 protein: CASSQAAAGAYEQYF

D gene: -
clone size: -
V gene: TRBV30
J gene: TRBJ2-7
CDR3 DNA: TGTGCCTGGAGTCGGAGTAGCGGCTACGAGCAGTACTTC
CDR3 protein: CAWSRSSGYEQYF

D gene: -
clone size: -
V gene: TRBV7-9
J gene: TRBJ1-1
CDR3 DNA: TGTGCCAGCAGCTTAAGTCTGAACACTGAAGCTTTCTTT
CDR3 protein: CASSLSLNTEAFF

D gene: -
clone size: few
V gene: TRBV5-6
J gene: TRBJ1-2
CDR3 DNA: TGTGCCAGCAGCTTGTGGGACCCTCGAGGCTACACCTTC
CDR3 protein: CASSLWDPRGYTF

D gene: TRBD2
clone size: -
V gene: TRBV9
J gene: TRBJ2-1
CDR3 DNA: TGTGCCAGCAGCGATCCGAGGGCTAGCGGGTCCCTCTACAATGAGCAGTTCTTC
CDR3 protein: CASSDPRASGSLYNEQFF

D gene: -
clone size: -
V gene: TRBV5-1
J gene: TRBJ2-5
CDR3 DNA: TGCGCCAGCAAGGGCCAAGACCAAGAGACCCAGTACTTC
CDR3 protein: CASKGQDQETQYF

D gene: TRBD2
clone size: -
V gene: TRBV7-2
J gene: TRBJ2-7
CDR3 DNA: TGTGCCAGCAGCTTATTCTCTAGCGGGAGTTACGAGCAGTACTTC
CDR3 protein: CASSLFSSGSYEQYF

D gene: -
clone size: few
V gene: TRBV7-3
J gene: TRBJ2-2
CDR3 DNA: TGTGCCAGCAGCCGAAACACCGGGGAGCTGTTTTTT
CDR3 protein: CASSRNTGELFF

D gene: TRBD1
clone size: -
V gene: TRBV5-4
J gene: TRBJ1-5
CDR3 DNA: TGTGCCAGCAGCTTGATTGGGACAGGTTGGGGCAATCAGCCCCAGCATTTT
CDR3 protein: CASSLIGTGWGNQPQHF

D gene: TRBD1
clone size: -
V gene: TRBV10-3
J gene: TRBJ1-1
CDR3 DNA: TGTGCCACCCGTAGCAGGGGGGGGAACACTGAAGCTTTCTTT
CDR3 protein: CATRSRGGNTEAFF

D gene: -
clone size: -
V gene: TRBV7-8
J gene: TRBJ1-1
CDR3 DNA: TGTGCCAGCAGCCAAATTCAGGGTCAAGCTTTCTTT
CDR3 protein: CASSQIQGQAFF

D gene: TRBD1
clone size: -
V gene: TRBV4-2
J gene: TRBJ1-1
CDR3 DNA: TGTGCCAGCAGCCAAGAAGGGACAGGGGGCACTGAAGCTTTCTTT
CDR3 protein: CASSQEGTGGTEAFF

D gene: -
clone size: -
V gene: TRBV9
J gene: TRBJ2-2
CDR3 DNA: TGTGCCAGCAGCCCTCACCCGGGCCCTCTTAACACCGGGGAGCTGTTTTTT
CDR3 protein: CASSPHPGPLNTGELFF

D gene: -
clone size: once
V gene: TRBV5-1
J gene: TRBJ1-2
CDR3 DNA: TGCGCCAGCAGCTTGTCATGGGAGTCCTATGGCTACACCTTC
CDR3 protein: CASSLSWESYGYTF

D gene: -
clone size: -
V gene: TRBV19
J gene: TRBJ1-2
CDR3 DNA: TGTGCCAGTAGCCAAAGGCGGGGCTACACCTTC
CDR3 protein: CASSQRRGYTF

D gene: -
clone size: -
V gene: TRBV7-2
J gene: TRBJ1-2
CDR3 DNA: TGTGCCAGCAGCCAGGCCCCGGCTGTGGAATCTGGCTACACCTTC
CDR3 protein: CASSQAPAVESGYTF

D gene: TRBD2
clone size: -
V gene: TRBV2
J gene: TRBJ2-7
CDR3 DNA: TGTGCCACGACCGGACTAGCGGCCTCCCTTTACGAGCAGTACTTC
CDR3 protein: CATTGLAASLYEQYF

D gene: -
clone size: -
V gene: TRBV11-2
J gene: TRBJ2-6
CDR3 DNA: TGTGCCAGCAGTTACGACCTGGCTGGGGCCAACGTCCTGACTTTC
CDR3 protein: CASSYDLAGANVLTF

D gene: -
clone size: -
V gene: TRBV5-5
J gene: TRBJ1-1
CDR3 DNA: TGTGCCAGCAGCTTGAAGTCGGGGGGCACTGAAGCTTTCTTT
CDR3 protein: CASSLKSGGTEAFF

D gene: -
clone size: few
V gene: TRBV5-1
J gene: TRBJ2-7
CDR3 DNA: TGCGCCAGCAGGAATCAACAGGGCCGCTACGAGCAGTACTTC
CDR3 protein: CASRNQQGRYEQYF

D gene: TRBD1
clone size: -
V gene: TRBV15
J gene: TRBJ2-7
CDR3 DNA: TGTGCCACCAGCAGAGATAGGGACAGGGCCCACGAGCAGTACTTC
CDR3 protein: CATSRDRDRAHEQYF

D gene: -
clone size: -
V gene: TRBV28
J gene: TRBJ1-2
CDR3 DNA: TGTGCCAGCAGTTTTGGGAACAGGATTGGGGCTGGCTACACCTTC
CDR3 protein: CASSFGNRIGAGYTF

D gene: -
clone size: -
V gene: TRBV5-1
J gene: TRBJ2-1
CDR3 DNA: TGCGCCAGCAGCTTGGCCTCGGCGGGATCATCCTACAATGAGCAGTTCTTC
CDR3 protein: CASSLASAGSSYNEQFF

D gene: -
clone size: -
V gene: TRBV7-2
J gene: TRBJ2-5
CDR3 DNA: TGTGCCAGCAGCTTTGGGCTGAAGGAGACCCAGTACTTC
CDR3 protein: CASSFGLKETQYF

D gene: -
clone size: -
V gene: TRBV10-3
J gene: TRBJ2-7
CDR3 DNA: TGTGCCATCAGTGAGTCGGTGGACGAGGGCGAGCAGTACTTC
CDR3 protein: CAISESVDEGEQYF

D gene: TRBD2
clone size: many
V gene: TRBV4-3
J gene: TRBJ2-1
CDR3 DNA: TGCGCCAGCAGCCAGACTAGCGGGAGGCTCAGTGAGCAGTTCTTC
CDR3 protein: CASSQTSGRLSEQFF

D gene: TRBD1
clone size: -
V gene: TRBV2
J gene: TRBJ1-5
CDR3 DNA: TGTGCCAGCAGTGAGGGACAGGACAATCAGCCCCAGCATTTT
CDR3 protein: CASSEGQDNQPQHF